Following are 28 T cell receptor beta chains from one sample sequenced in a study of shared clonotypes between healthy human individuals. TCRdb keeps only in-frame clones here, not all; method: immunoSEQ multiplex PCR. The table has more than 850,000 clones, 75% to 80% seen once. Sequenced sample: memory CD4+ T cells from PBMCs. Described subset: CD45RA-negative fraction. The receptors here all came from a man in his late teens or twenties in good health. Some clones in this sample may be carry-over from other donors' samples.

In this sample, this clone turned up once. The chain carries TRBV7-3 and TRBJ2-3, with TRBD2 identical over 7 bases. Per germline, CDR1 SGHTA and CDR2 FQGTGA. The CDR3 totals 15 residues. The V segment lost 2 bases and the J segment 3 bases; nucleotides outside the gene matches: 5. The CDR3 spells CASSLGAGATDTQYF. The DNA for the CDR3 is TGTGCCAGCAGCTTAGGGGCGGGAGCGACAGATACGCAGTATTTT.

The table lists this clone with many counts. V is TRBV6-6 and J is TRBJ2-1; D perhaps matches TRBD2 (5 bases). This CDR3 has 14 amino acids. CDR1 is MNHNY, CDR2 SVGAGI, per germline (reference sequence). V lost 0 bases and J 4 bases, leaving 7 bases between the germline ends. The CDR3 DNA follows: TGTGCCAGCAGTTACTCGACTATTTACAATGAGCAGTTCTTC. It yields the protein CASSYSTIYNEQFF.

This clone was observed a single time. V and J are TRBV28 and TRBJ1-2; no clear D. In germline, CDR1 is MDHEN, CDR2 SYDVKM. The V end lost 5 bases, the J end lost 2 bases, and 12 bases lay between the germline ends. The CDR3 extends over 14 amino acids. CDR3 in DNA: TGTGCCAGCAGTCCCCCCCCAGGAAACTATGGCTACACCTTC. Its translation is CASSPPPGNYGYTF.

The chain is built from TRBV28 and TRBJ1-2; perhaps TRBD1 as D (6 bases). The CDR3 totals 14 residues. Germline CDR1 MDHEN, CDR2 SYDVKM. Trimming stripped 5 bases from V and 8 bases from J, with 18 bases between. Written as DNA, the CDR3 is TGTGCCAGCAGTAACACAGGGAGGTGGTGGGGCTACACCTTC. Its protein product is CASSNTGRWWGYTF.

A single count supports this clone. The chain combines TRBV2 with TRBJ2-1; the match to TRBD1 covers 9 bases. Losses at the gene ends were 6 bases for V and 12 bases for J; bases not matched to a gene: 9. The CDR3 has 13 residues. Germline-derived CDR1 and CDR2 are SNHLY and FYNNEI. CDR3 sequence (DNA): TGTGCCAGCAGAGACCCGGGACAGGGCGGGCAGTTCTTC. It is translated as CASRDPGQGGQFF.

This clone was counted at least ten times. The CDR3 protein is CASSPLRGNTGELFF. CDR3 nucleotide sequence: TGTGCCAGCAGCCCCTTGAGGGGGAACACCGGGGAGCTGTTTTTT. This chain links TRBV11-2 with TRBJ2-2; D is possibly TRBD1 or TRBD2 (5 bases each). The CDR3 covers 15 residues. Deletions cut 5 bases from V and 1 base from J, with 11 bases between. Germline CDR1 is SGHAT and CDR2 is FQNNGV.

CDR3 region: CASSERTSTETQYF. The CDR3 nucleotides read TGTGCCAGCAGCGAACGAACCTCCACCGAGACCCAGTACTTC. J is TRBJ2-5 and V is TRBV2; D not resolved. The CDR3 is 14 amino acids. Trimming removed 6 bases from V and 5 bases from J, with 16 bases in between. Germline V gives CDR1 SNHLY, CDR2 FYNNEI.

The chain couples TRBV9 to TRBJ2-1; TRBD1 is a possible D gene (6 bases). V shed 1 base and J shed 3 bases, with 11 bases lying between them. Germline V gene sequence: CDR1 SGDLS, CDR2 YYNGEE. The CDR3 is 15 amino acids. In DNA, the CDR3 is TGTGCCAGCAGCGTAACAGGGTCCTACTACAATGAGCAGTTCTTC. Protein: CASSVTGSYYNEQFF.

This clone has only a few counts. The gene calls are TRBV6-1 and TRBJ1-1, with unresolved D. The CDR3 contains 15 residues. V shed 6 bases and J shed 0 bases, with 14 bases lying between them. CDR1 and CDR2 from the germline V gene are MNHNS and SASEGT. The CDR3 nucleotides read TGTGCCAGCAGGCCCCTGGAGGTCATGAACACTGAAGCTTTCTTT. This sequence encodes CASRPLEVMNTEAFF.

The CDR3 loop reads CASSYLPDTQYF. CDR3 bases: TGTGCCAGCAGCTACCTCCCAGATACGCAGTATTTT. This chain joins TRBV2 and TRBJ2-3; D gene ambiguous. V dropped 6 bases and J dropped 4 bases, with 8 bases sitting between them. This CDR3 comprises 12 residues. Looked up from germline, CDR1 is SNHLY and CDR2 is FYNNEI.

The J gene is TRBJ2-3, the V gene TRBV18; the match to TRBD2 covers 12 bases. The junction had 3 bases not matched to a gene; V was cut back by 4 bases and J by 4 bases. Germline-derived CDR1 and CDR2 are KGHSH and LQKENI. The CDR3 covers 15 residues. CDR3 loop: CASSQTSGSPDTQYF. CDR3 bases: TGTGCCAGCTCACAGACTAGCGGGAGCCCAGATACGCAGTATTTT.

Only a few counts were recorded for this clone. The rearrangement uses TRBV28 and TRBJ1-5; a possible D gene is TRBD1 (6 bases). Germline values: CDR1 MDHEN, CDR2 SYDVKM. Trimming cost V 5 bases and J 3 bases, with 14 bases left between them. This CDR3 spans 15 amino acids. This CDR3 reads CASSPRGALNQPQHF. The CDR3 bases are TGTGCCAGCAGTCCCCGGGGGGCCCTCAATCAGCCCCAGCATTTT. The complete variable domain, with remaining parts taken from reference TRBV28 and TRBJ1-5, reads DVKVTQSSRYLVKRTGEKVFLECVQDMDHENMFWYRQDPGLGLRLIYFSYDVKMKEKGDIPEGYSVSREKKERFSLILESASTNQTSMYLCASSPRGALNQPQHFGDGTRLSIL.

Only one count was recorded for this clone. The chain carries TRBV6-1 and TRBJ1-2; D is unclear. Germline lookup yields CDR1 MNHNS and CDR2 SASEGT. The CDR3 length is 12 residues. With 6 bases removed from V and 0 bases from J, the gap between germline ends came to 5 bases. CDR3: CASRNPNYGYTF. The CDR3 DNA sequence: TGTGCCAGCAGGAACCCTAACTATGGCTACACCTTC.

The chain's CDR3 is CASSSTGAPSTDTQYF. In DNA form, the CDR3 reads TGTGCCAGCAGTTCTACAGGGGCCCCAAGCACAGATACGCAGTATTTT. The rearrangement links TRBV28 to TRBJ2-3; 7 bases match TRBD1. Germline V gene sequence: CDR1 MDHEN, CDR2 SYDVKM. The J segment lost 0 bases and the V segment lost 4 bases, leaving 7 bases of the junction unmatched. This CDR3 is 16 amino acids long.

The chain's CDR3 is CASNRGGSSSKNIQYF. For the CDR3, the DNA is TGTGCCAGCAACCGGGGCGGATCCAGCTCCAAAAACATTCAGTACTTC. V gene TRBV28 combines with J gene TRBJ2-4; D is perhaps TRBD1 or TRBD2 (5 bases each). CDR1 is MDHEN, CDR2 SYDVKM, per germline. CDR3 length: 16 amino acids. Deletions cut 7 bases from V and 2 bases from J, with 18 bases between. Full variable domain (remainder filled in from reference TRBV28 and TRBJ2-4): DVKVTQSSRYLVKRTGEKVFLECVQDMDHENMFWYRQDPGLGLRLIYFSYDVKMKEKGDIPEGYSVSREKKERFSLILESASTNQTSMYLCASNRGGSSSKNIQYFGAGTRLSVL.

This sequence joins TRBV19 and TRBJ1-3; unclear D gene. This CDR3 has 16 amino acids. Trimming shortened V by 5 bases and J by 0 bases, and 14 bases separated the two germline ends. Germline V CDR1 and CDR2: LNHDA, SQIVND (reference sequence). The CDR3 reads CASSRGLRYSGNTIYF. The CDR3 nucleotides are TGTGCCAGTAGTCGAGGACTCCGATACTCTGGAAACACCATATATTTT.

To note about this clone: At the DNA level, this CDR3 is encoded by other sequences in the same sample as well. This chain joins TRBV28 and TRBJ1-3; maybe TRBD1 (6 bases). The germline gives CDR1 MDHEN, CDR2 SYDVKM. Trimming pared 4 bases from V and 1 base from J, leaving 11 bases between. This CDR3 contains 15 residues. The CDR3 protein is CASSSTGRSGNTIYF. In nucleotides, the CDR3 is TGTGCCAGCAGTTCGACAGGACGTTCTGGAAACACCATATATTTT. The whole variable domain, remainder taken from reference TRBV28 and TRBJ1-3, is DVKVTQSSRYLVKRTGEKVFLECVQDMDHENMFWYRQDPGLGLRLIYFSYDVKMKEKGDIPEGYSVSREKKERFSLILESASTNQTSMYLCASSSTGRSGNTIYFGEGSWLTVV.

This chain links TRBV7-2 with TRBJ1-2, with D possibly matching TRBD1 (5 bases). This CDR3 has 14 residues. The V end lost 2 bases, the J end lost 7 bases, and 14 bases lay between the germline ends. CDR1 is SGHTA and CDR2 is FQGNSA in the germline V gene. The chain's CDR3 is CASSLRKGAGGYTF. The DNA of the CDR3 is TGTGCCAGCAGCTTAAGGAAAGGGGCAGGTGGCTACACCTTC.

The chain has TRBV27 and TRBJ1-1; D is ambiguous. CDR3 size: 12 residues. CDR1 and CDR2 from the germline V gene are MNHEY and SMNVEV (reference sequence). V was trimmed by 5 bases and J by 0 bases, leaving 4 bases between them. The CDR3, as DNA: TGTGCCAGCAGTCGAATGAACACTGAAGCTTTCTTT. Translation: CASSRMNTEAFF.

This clone was detected only once. The chain links TRBV25-1 to TRBJ2-1, with D perhaps TRBD1 (7 bases). Trimming left V 7 bases short and J 4 bases short, with 14 bases between. Germline loops: CDR1 MGHDK, CDR2 SYGVNS. The CDR3 runs 14 residues. The CDR3 DNA is TGTGCCAGCAACCCAGGGGGGTTATACAATGAGCAGTTCTTC. Protein product: CASNPGGLYNEQFF.

This clone was seen just once. This chain uses TRBV29-1 with TRBJ2-5, with TRBD2 matching over 7 bases. CDR1 is SQVTM, CDR2 ANQGSEA, per germline. Trimming removed 4 bases from V and 2 bases from J; junction bases left unmatched: 1. The CDR3 covers 12 residues. The CDR3 DNA reads TGCAGCGTTGGGGAGGGGCAAGAGACCCAGTACTTC. Its protein is CSVGEGQETQYF.

This chain connects TRBV5-4 to TRBJ2-2; D gene unclear. Per the germline V gene, CDR1 is SGHNT and CDR2 is YYREEE (reference sequence). This CDR3 contains 13 residues. V shed 7 bases and J shed 1 base, with 8 bases lying between them. CDR3 nucleotide sequence: TGTGCCAGCGGGCCTTGGAACACCGGGGAGCTGTTTTTT. Amino acids: CASGPWNTGELFF.

On this clone: A much larger clone lies a single base off, so this may be a read error. Other DNA sequences within the sample encode an identical CDR3. The gene calls are TRBV18 and TRBJ1-2; 7 nucleotides agree with TRBD1. The CDR3 is made up of 13 amino acids. CDR1 and CDR2 (germline): KGHSH, LQKENI. V gave up 3 bases and J gave up 2 bases; unmatched junction bases: 0. This CDR3 is CASSPTGNYGYTF. CDR3 nucleotide sequence: TGTGCCAGCTCACCGACAGGGAACTATGGCTACACCTTC.

The chain couples TRBV5-1 to TRBJ2-1; D gene unclear. Germline V CDR1 and CDR2: SGHRS, YFSETQ. This CDR3 has 13 residues. V was shortened by 0 bases and J by 6 bases, with 7 bases between the two germline ends. CDR3 sequence reads: CASSLDGTNEQFF. CDR3 sequence (DNA): TGCGCCAGCAGCTTGGATGGTACCAATGAGCAGTTCTTC.

This rearrangement joins TRBV13 to TRBJ1-1; possible D gene TRBD1, 6 bases. Germline CDR1 and CDR2: PRHDT and FYEKMQ (reference sequence). The CDR3 is 15 residues long. V lost 5 bases and J 7 bases, leaving 20 bases between the germline ends. The CDR3 here is CASSRGGRQGYEAFF. CDR3 nucleotides: TGTGCCAGCAGCAGGGGGGGCAGGCAAGGTTATGAAGCTTTCTTT.

The V call is TRBV20-1, the J call TRBJ2-6; unclear D gene. Looked up from germline, CDR1 is DFQATT and CDR2 is SNEGSKA (reference sequence). The CDR3 extends over 11 amino acids. V was shortened by 6 bases and J by 9 bases, with 9 bases between the two germline ends. The CDR3 reads CSARTRNVLTF. CDR3 sequence (DNA): TGCAGTGCAAGGACGCGCAACGTCCTGACTTTC.

Remarks on this clone: The same CDR3 also results from other DNA sequences found in this sample. J is TRBJ2-5 and V is TRBV18; D remains unclear. Germline V lookup: CDR1 KGHSH, CDR2 LQKENI. There are 11 residues in the CDR3. Between the trimmed V and J ends, which lost 2 bases and 4 bases, there was a span of 2 bases. CDR3 sequence reads: CASSPGETQYF. For the CDR3, the DNA is TGTGCCAGCTCACCAGGAGAGACCCAGTACTTC.

The genes are TRBV2 and TRBJ2-1; D is possibly TRBD1 (5 bases). The germline V gene has CDR1 SNHLY and CDR2 FYNNEI. This CDR3 contains 13 residues. V was pared by 10 bases and J by 4 bases, with 14 bases between. CDR3 sequence: CATDQTAYNEQFF. CDR3 nucleotides: TGTGCCACCGATCAGACAGCTTACAATGAGCAGTTCTTC.